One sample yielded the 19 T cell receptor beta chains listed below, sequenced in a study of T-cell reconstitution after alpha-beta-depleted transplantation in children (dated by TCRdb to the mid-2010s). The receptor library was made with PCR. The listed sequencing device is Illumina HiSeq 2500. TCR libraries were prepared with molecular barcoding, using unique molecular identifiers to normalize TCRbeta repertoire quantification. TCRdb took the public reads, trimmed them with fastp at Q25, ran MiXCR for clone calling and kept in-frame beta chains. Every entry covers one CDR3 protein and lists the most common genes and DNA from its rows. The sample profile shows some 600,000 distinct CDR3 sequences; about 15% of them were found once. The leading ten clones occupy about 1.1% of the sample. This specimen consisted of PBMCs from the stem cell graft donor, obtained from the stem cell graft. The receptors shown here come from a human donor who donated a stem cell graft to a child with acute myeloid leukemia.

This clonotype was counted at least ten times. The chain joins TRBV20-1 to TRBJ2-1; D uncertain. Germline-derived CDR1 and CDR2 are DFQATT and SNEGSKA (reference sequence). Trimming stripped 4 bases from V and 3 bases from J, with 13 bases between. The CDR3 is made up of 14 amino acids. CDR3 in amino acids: CSAIRKWNYNEQFF. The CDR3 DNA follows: TGCAGTGCTATTCGGAAGTGGAACTACAATGAGCAGTTCTTC.

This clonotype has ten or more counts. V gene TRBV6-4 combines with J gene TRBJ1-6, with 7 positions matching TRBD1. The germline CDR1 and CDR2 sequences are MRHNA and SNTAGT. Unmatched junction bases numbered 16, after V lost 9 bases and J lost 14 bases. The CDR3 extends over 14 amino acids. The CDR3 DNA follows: TGTGCCAGAATGCCCGGACAGGCGCTGGTGACCCTCCACTTT. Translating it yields CARMPGQALVTLHF.

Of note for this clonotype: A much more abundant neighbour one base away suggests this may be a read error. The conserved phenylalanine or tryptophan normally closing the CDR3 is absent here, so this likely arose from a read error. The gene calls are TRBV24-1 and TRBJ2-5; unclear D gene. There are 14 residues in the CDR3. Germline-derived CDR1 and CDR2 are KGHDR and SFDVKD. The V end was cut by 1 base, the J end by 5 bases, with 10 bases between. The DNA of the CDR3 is TGTGCCACCAGTGATTTAGAGTCTGGGGAGACCCAGTACCTC. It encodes CATSDLESGETQYL.

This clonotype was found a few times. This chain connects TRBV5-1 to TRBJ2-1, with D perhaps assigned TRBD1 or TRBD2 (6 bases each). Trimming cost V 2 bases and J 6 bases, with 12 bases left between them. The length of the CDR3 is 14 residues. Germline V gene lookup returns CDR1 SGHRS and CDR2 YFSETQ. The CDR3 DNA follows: TGCGCCAGCAGCTTTGGGGGGCAGGCCAATGAGCAGTTCTTC. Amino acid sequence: CASSFGGQANEQFF.

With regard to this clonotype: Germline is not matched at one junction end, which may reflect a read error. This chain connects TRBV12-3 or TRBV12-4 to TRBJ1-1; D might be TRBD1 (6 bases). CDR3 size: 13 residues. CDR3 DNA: TGTGCCAGCAGTTTAGAATGGGGGGCTGAATCTTTCTTT. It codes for CASSLEWGAESFF.

The CDR3: CASSERTGPNTGELFF. The CDR3 coding sequence is TGTGCCAGCAGCGAGAGGACAGGGCCGAACACCGGGGAGCTGTTTTTT. The rearrangement uses TRBV9 and TRBJ2-2, with 8 bases aligning to TRBD1. This CDR3 comprises 16 residues. J lost 0 bases, V lost 3 bases, and 4 bases had no gene match. Germline CDR1 and CDR2: SGDLS and YYNGEE.

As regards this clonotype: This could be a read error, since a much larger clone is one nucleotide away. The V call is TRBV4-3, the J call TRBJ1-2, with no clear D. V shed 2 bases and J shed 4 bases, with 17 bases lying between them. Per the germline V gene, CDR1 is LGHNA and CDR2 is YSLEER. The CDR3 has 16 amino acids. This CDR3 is CASSQHQIGDLYGYTF. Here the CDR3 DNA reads TGCGCCAGCAGCCAACATCAGATTGGGGATCTCTATGGCTACACCTTC.

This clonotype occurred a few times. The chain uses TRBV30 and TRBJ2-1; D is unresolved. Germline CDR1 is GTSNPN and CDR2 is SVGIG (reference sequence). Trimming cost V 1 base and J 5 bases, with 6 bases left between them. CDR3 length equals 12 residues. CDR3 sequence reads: CAWSARNNEQFF. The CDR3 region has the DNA TGTGCCTGGAGTGCGCGGAACAATGAGCAGTTCTTC.

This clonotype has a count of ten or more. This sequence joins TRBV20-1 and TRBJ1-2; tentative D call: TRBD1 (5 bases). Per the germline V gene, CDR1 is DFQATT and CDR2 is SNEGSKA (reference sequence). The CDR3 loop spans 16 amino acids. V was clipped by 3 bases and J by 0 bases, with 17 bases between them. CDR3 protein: CSASASPGTANYGYTF. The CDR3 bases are TGCAGTGCTAGCGCCAGCCCCGGGACGGCTAACTATGGCTACACCTTC.

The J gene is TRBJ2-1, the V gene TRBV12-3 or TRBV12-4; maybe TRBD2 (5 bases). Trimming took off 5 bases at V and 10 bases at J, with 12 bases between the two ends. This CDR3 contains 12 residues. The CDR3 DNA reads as TGTGCCAGCAGTCCCGCGACGGGGGAGCAGTTCTTC. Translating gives CASSPATGEQFF.

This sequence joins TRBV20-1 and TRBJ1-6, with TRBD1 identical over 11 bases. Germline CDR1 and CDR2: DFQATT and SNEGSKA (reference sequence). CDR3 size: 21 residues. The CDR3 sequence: CRGGQGAQPLFVVGDSSPLHF. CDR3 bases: TGCAGAGGCGGACAGGGGGCCCAACCCTTATTTGTTGTTGGGGATTCTTCACCCCTCCACTTT.

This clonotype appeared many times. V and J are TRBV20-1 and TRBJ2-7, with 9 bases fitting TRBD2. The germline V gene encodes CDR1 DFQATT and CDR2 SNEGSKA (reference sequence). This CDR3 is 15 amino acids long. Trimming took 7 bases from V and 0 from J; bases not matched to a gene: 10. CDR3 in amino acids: CSVPIAGEPSYEQYF. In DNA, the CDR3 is TGCAGTGTCCCGATAGCGGGGGAGCCCTCCTACGAGCAGTACTTC.

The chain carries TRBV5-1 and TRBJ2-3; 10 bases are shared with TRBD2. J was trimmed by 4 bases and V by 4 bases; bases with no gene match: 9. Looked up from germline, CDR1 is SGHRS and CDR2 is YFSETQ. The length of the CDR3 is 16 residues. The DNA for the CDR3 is TGCGCCAGCAGCCCGTGGACTAGCGGAGCGGCAGATACGCAGTATTTT. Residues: CASSPWTSGAADTQYF.

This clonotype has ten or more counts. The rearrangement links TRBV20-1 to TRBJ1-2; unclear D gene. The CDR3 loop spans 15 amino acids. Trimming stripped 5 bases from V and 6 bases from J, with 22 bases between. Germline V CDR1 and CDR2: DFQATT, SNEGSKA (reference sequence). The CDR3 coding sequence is TGCAGTGCTTTTAGTCCTAGCCCGGGAGGAGATGGCTACACCTTC. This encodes CSAFSPSPGGDGYTF.

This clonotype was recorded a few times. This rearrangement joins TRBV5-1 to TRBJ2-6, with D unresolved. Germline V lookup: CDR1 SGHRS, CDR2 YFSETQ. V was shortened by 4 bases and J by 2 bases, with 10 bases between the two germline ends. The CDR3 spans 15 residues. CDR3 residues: CASSPNKAGANVLTF. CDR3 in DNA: TGCGCCAGCAGCCCCAACAAGGCTGGGGCCAACGTCCTGACTTTC.

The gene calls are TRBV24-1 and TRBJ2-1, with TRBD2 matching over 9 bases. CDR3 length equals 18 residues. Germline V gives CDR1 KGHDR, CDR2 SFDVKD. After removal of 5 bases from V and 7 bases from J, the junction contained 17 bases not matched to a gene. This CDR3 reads CATSVGPRGRGGRNEQFF. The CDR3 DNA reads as TGTGCCACCAGTGTAGGCCCTAGGGGGCGGGGGGGACGGAATGAGCAGTTCTTC.

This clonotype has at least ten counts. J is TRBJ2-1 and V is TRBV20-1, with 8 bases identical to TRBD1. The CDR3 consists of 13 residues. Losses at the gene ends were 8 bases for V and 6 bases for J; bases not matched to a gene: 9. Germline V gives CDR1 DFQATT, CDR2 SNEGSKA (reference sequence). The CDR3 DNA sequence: TGCAGTCCGTCCCGGGACAGGACCAATGAGCAGTTCTTC. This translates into CSPSRDRTNEQFF.

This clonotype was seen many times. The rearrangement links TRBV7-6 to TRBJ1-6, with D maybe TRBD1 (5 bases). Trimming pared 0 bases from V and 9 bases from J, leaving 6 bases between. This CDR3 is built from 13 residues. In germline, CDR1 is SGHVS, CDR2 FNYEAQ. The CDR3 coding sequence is TGTGCCAGCAGCTTAGCGGGGGGTTCACCCCTCCACTTT. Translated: CASSLAGGSPLHF.

CDR3 in DNA: TGTGCCAGCAGCTTATTCCGGGGACAGGGTCGATACGAGCAGTACTTC. Encoded protein: CASSLFRGQGRYEQYF. The rearrangement joins TRBV7-9 to TRBJ2-7; 9 bases are a match to TRBD1. Germline assignment: CDR1 SEHNR and CDR2 FQNEAQ (reference sequence). V shed 2 bases and J 4 bases; nucleotides not matched to a gene: 9. There are 16 residues in the CDR3.